These T cell receptor beta chains were read from a single sample in a study of T cells in Graves' hyperthyroidism and ophthalmopathy. Each CDR3 protein gets one entry after TCRdb re-called the multiplex PCR reads with MiXCR. The sample lists some 370,000 distinct CDR3 sequences, roughly 15% occurring once. The sample comprised blood. The receptors here all came from a woman aged 25 to 39 with Graves' hyperthyroidism that later progressed to Graves' ophthalmopathy. The CDR3 runs from the conserved cysteine through the conserved F or W. The order of the fields is J gene, clone size, V gene, D gene, CDR3 DNA, CDR3 protein. A D gene is named only where the DNA matches it firmly. The size of a clone is reported for some rows only, either as once, few or many, or as a class for expanded clones.

J: TRBJ1-4; size: many; V: TRBV7-8; D: TRBD1; DNA: TGTGCCAGCAGCTTAGCGACAGGGCCGGGAGGTGAAAAACTGTTTTTT; CDR3: CASSLATGPGGEKLFF
J: TRBJ1-6; size: many; V: TRBV14; D: TRBD1; DNA: TGTGCCAGCAGCCAAGACGGGACAGCAATCTCACCCCTCCACTTT; CDR3: CASSQDGTAISPLHF
J: TRBJ2-5; size: many; V: TRBV10-3; D: TRBD2; DNA: TGTGCCGCCGGACTAGGAGAGACCCAGTACTTC; CDR3: CAAGLGETQYF
J: TRBJ2-2; size: many; V: TRBV6-5; D: TRBD1; DNA: TGTGCCAGCAGTTACATACAGGGGCCCACCGGGGAGCTGTTTTTT; CDR3: CASSYIQGPTGELFF
J: TRBJ1-1; size: many; V: TRBV28; D: TRBD1; DNA: TGTGCCAGCAGTTTATCGGGGACAGCTAACACTGAAGCTTTCTTT; CDR3: CASSLSGTANTEAFF
J: TRBJ2-2; size: many; V: TRBV7-6; D: -; DNA: TGTGCCAGCAGCTTAGTTGGAGAGGGGGCCGGGGAGCTGTTTTTT; CDR3: CASSLVGEGAGELFF
J: TRBJ1-4; size: few; V: TRBV20-1; D: -; DNA: TGCAGTGCTGGCGGGGCCGGGATTGAAAAACTGTTTTTT; CDR3: CSAGGAGIEKLFF
J: TRBJ1-3; size: many; V: TRBV2; D: -; DNA: TGTGCCAGCGGCCACTCTAGTGGAAACACCATATATTTT; CDR3: CASGHSSGNTIYF
J: TRBJ2-5; size: few; V: TRBV29-1; D: -; DNA: TGCAGCGTTGATGATCGAGGATGGGGGGAGACCCAGTACTTC; CDR3: CSVDDRGWGETQYF
J: TRBJ1-5; size: -; V: TRBV7-9; D: -; DNA: TGTGCCAGCAGCTCTTCAGGGTTGGGCCGAGGGACCCAGCATTTT; CDR3: CASSSSGLGRGTQHF
J: TRBJ1-5; size: -; V: TRBV10-3; D: -; DNA: TGTGCCATCAGTGAGACAGACAGTTATCAGCCCCAGCATTTT; CDR3: CAISETDSYQPQHF
J: TRBJ2-7; size: many; V: TRBV6-2/TRBV6-3; D: TRBD2; DNA: TGTGCCAGCAGCCGTTCGACTAGCGGGATGTACGAGCAGTACTTC; CDR3: CASSRSTSGMYEQYF
J: TRBJ2-7; size: many; V: TRBV4-1; D: -; DNA: TGCGCCAGCAGCCAAGAAGAAAGGTACGAGCAGTACTTC; CDR3: CASSQEERYEQYF
J: TRBJ1-1; size: many; V: TRBV6-1; D: -; DNA: TGTGCCAGCAGTCCACAGGGACCGGAGACTGAAGCTTTCTTT; CDR3: CASSPQGPETEAFF
J: TRBJ1-4; size: many; V: TRBV5-1; D: TRBD1; DNA: TGCGCCAGCAGCCCAAACAGGGGGCAGGGAAAACATGAAAAACTGTTTTTT; CDR3: CASSPNRGQGKHEKLFF
J: TRBJ2-7; size: -; V: TRBV27; D: -; DNA: TGTGCCAGCAGAACTTTGGACGGAACCTACGAGCAGTACTTC; CDR3: CASRTLDGTYEQYF
J: TRBJ2-1; size: -; V: TRBV12-3/TRBV12-4; D: TRBD1; DNA: TGTGCCAGCAGTCCCACAGGGGGCAAAAGAAATGAGCAGTTCTTC; CDR3: CASSPTGGKRNEQFF
J: TRBJ2-3; size: few; V: TRBV7-9; D: TRBD1; DNA: TGTGCCAGCAGCCCGACTTGGACAGGGAAGCCAGATACGCAGTATTTT; CDR3: CASSPTWTGKPDTQYF
J: TRBJ1-2; size: many; V: TRBV5-5; D: TRBD1; DNA: TGTGCCAGCAGCTCCGCCCCCACAGGGGGCTTCTATGGCTACACCTTC; CDR3: CASSSAPTGGFYGYTF
J: TRBJ2-7; size: many; V: TRBV24-1; D: -; DNA: TGTGCCACCAGTGGGGCAAGTAACGAGCAGTACTTC; CDR3: CATSGASNEQYF
J: TRBJ1-1; size: few; V: TRBV2; D: -; DNA: TGTGCCAGCAGTGACTCGCTGGGACGGCACGACACTGAAGCTTTCTTT; CDR3: CASSDSLGRHDTEAFF
J: TRBJ2-3; size: few; V: TRBV10-3; D: -; DNA: TGTGCCATCAGTGTCGTGGACACAGATACGCAGTATTTT; CDR3: CAISVVDTDTQYF
J: TRBJ2-1; size: many; V: TRBV5-1; D: -; DNA: TGCGCCAGCAGCTTGGGTGCGGGCGGGACCTACAATGAGCAGTTCTTC; CDR3: CASSLGAGGTYNEQFF
J: TRBJ2-7; size: -; V: TRBV2; D: TRBD2; DNA: TGTGCCAGCAGTGTGAATCGACTAGCGGGGGTCTTTCAAGAGAGGCAGTACTTC; CDR3: CASSVNRLAGVFQERQYF
J: TRBJ1-4; size: -; V: TRBV20-1; D: -; DNA: TGCCATCCCGGCGCTACTAATGAAAAACTGTTTTTT; CDR3: CHPGATNEKLFF
J: TRBJ2-7; size: few; V: TRBV19; D: -; DNA: TGTGCCAGTAGGACTGAAAGAGGGGCTGGGGAGCAGTACTTC; CDR3: CASRTERGAGEQYF
J: TRBJ1-3; size: -; V: TRBV18; D: -; DNA: TGTGCCAGCTCACGACAGGAGAGCTCTGGAAACACCATATATTTT; CDR3: CASSRQESSGNTIYF
J: TRBJ2-1; size: many; V: TRBV6-2/TRBV6-3; D: -; DNA: TGTGCCAGCAGTTACTGGCTCATTTATGAGCAGTTCTTC; CDR3: CASSYWLIYEQFF
J: TRBJ2-5; size: many; V: TRBV20-1; D: -; DNA: TGCAGTGCTAGAGATACAAAAGCAGCGACGGTCGGAGAGACCCAGTACTTC; CDR3: CSARDTKAATVGETQYF
J: TRBJ2-7; size: many; V: TRBV20-1; D: TRBD2; DNA: TGCAGTGCTAAGGGAGTAGCGGGAGGGTCCGGTGGGGACGAGCAGTACTTC; CDR3: CSAKGVAGGSGGDEQYF
J: TRBJ1-4; size: many; V: TRBV11-3; D: -; DNA: TGTGCCAGCATACCGGGACTACTGAAAAAACTGTTTTTT; CDR3: CASIPGLLKKLFF
J: TRBJ1-1; size: many; V: TRBV6-1; D: -; DNA: TGTGCCAGCAGGACCTGGAGTACAGGTTTCACTGAAGCTTTCTTT; CDR3: CASRTWSTGFTEAFF
J: TRBJ2-2; size: few; V: TRBV29-1; D: -; DNA: TGCAGCGTCCGGACAGCTCCCGGGGAGCTGTTTTTT; CDR3: CSVRTAPGELFF
J: TRBJ2-7; size: -; V: TRBV2; D: -; DNA: TGTGCCAGCAGTTGGCTAAAAGCCAGACCCTACGAGCAGTACTTC; CDR3: CASSWLKARPYEQYF
J: TRBJ2-7; size: few; V: TRBV3-1; D: TRBD2; DNA: TGTGCCAGCAGCCATCTTGGCGGGAGAGCCTACGAGCAGTACTTC; CDR3: CASSHLGGRAYEQYF
J: TRBJ2-3; size: -; V: TRBV4-1; D: TRBD2; DNA: TGCGCCAGCAGCCAACCTGCTAGCGGGAGGATTAGCACAGATACGCAGTATTTT; CDR3: CASSQPASGRISTDTQYF
J: TRBJ1-2; size: -; V: TRBV12-3/TRBV12-4; D: -; DNA: TGTGCCAGCAGTGAGACAGGTGGGACCACCTTC; CDR3: CASSETGGTTF
J: TRBJ1-3; size: many; V: TRBV28; D: -; DNA: TGTGCCAGCAGTCCGCAGACCTTTTTCTCTGGAAACACCATATATTTT; CDR3: CASSPQTFFSGNTIYF
J: TRBJ2-7; size: many; V: TRBV2; D: TRBD1; DNA: TGTGCCAGCGGGCGGGACAGGGCTAACCCAGGGGTGTTAAACGAGCAGTACTTC; CDR3: CASGRDRANPGVLNEQYF
J: TRBJ1-2; size: -; V: TRBV6-1; D: TRBD1; DNA: TGTGCCAGCAGTGGACAGGGGCCAAATGGCTACACCTTC; CDR3: CASSGQGPNGYTF
J: TRBJ2-2; size: -; V: TRBV25-1; D: -; DNA: TGTGCCAGCAGTGTGGGGGGGGGCCGGACCGGGGAGCTGTTTTTT; CDR3: CASSVGGGRTGELFF
J: TRBJ1-3; size: few; V: TRBV11-2; D: -; DNA: TGTGCCAGCAGCTTAGTCCGTGGGGGCCAGTCTGGAAACACCATATATTTT; CDR3: CASSLVRGGQSGNTIYF
J: TRBJ2-1; size: few; V: TRBV5-1; D: TRBD2; DNA: TGCGCCAGCAGCTTAGAAAGGCTAGCGGTCTCCTACAATGAGCAGTTCTTC; CDR3: CASSLERLAVSYNEQFF
J: TRBJ2-1; size: many; V: TRBV29-1; D: -; DNA: TGCAGCGTTCGTTGGAATGAGCAGTTCTTC; CDR3: CSVRWNEQFF
J: TRBJ2-1; size: many; V: TRBV24-1; D: -; DNA: TGTGCCACCAGTGGTGATAACCATGAGCAGTTCTTC; CDR3: CATSGDNHEQFF
J: TRBJ1-4; size: many; V: TRBV2; D: -; DNA: TGTGCCAGTTGGGAGGGACCTAATGAAAAACTGTTTTTT; CDR3: CASWEGPNEKLFF
J: TRBJ2-1; size: many; V: TRBV29-1; D: TRBD1; DNA: TGCAGCGCACCCGGGACAGGAGACAATGAGCAGTTCTTC; CDR3: CSAPGTGDNEQFF
J: TRBJ2-7; size: -; V: TRBV6-1; D: -; DNA: TGTGCCAGCAGTGAAAACAGGAGTCGCGAGCAGTACTTC; CDR3: CASSENRSREQYF
J: TRBJ2-1; size: once; V: TRBV6-7; D: -; DNA: TGTGCCAGCAGTTGCTCGGAGGTCCATCAGTTCTTC; CDR3: CASSCSEVHQFF
J: TRBJ2-6; size: -; V: TRBV28; D: -; DNA: TGTGCCAGCAGTTTCGGTCGACAGGCTGGGGCCAACGTCCTGACTTTC; CDR3: CASSFGRQAGANVLTF
J: TRBJ1-5; size: -; V: TRBV6-5; D: -; DNA: TGTGCCGGCAGTTCGCCCAATCAGCCCCAGCATTTT; CDR3: CAGSSPNQPQHF
J: TRBJ2-1; size: many; V: TRBV12-3/TRBV12-4; D: TRBD2; DNA: TGTGCCAGCAGGAGGAGGAGGGCGGGAGCGGGCAACAATGAGCAGTTCTTC; CDR3: CASRRRRAGAGNNEQFF
J: TRBJ1-5; size: many; V: TRBV28; D: TRBD1; DNA: TGTGCCAGCCTTGAGTCGTCAGGGGGTCCCCATCAGCCCCAGCATTTT; CDR3: CASLESSGGPHQPQHF